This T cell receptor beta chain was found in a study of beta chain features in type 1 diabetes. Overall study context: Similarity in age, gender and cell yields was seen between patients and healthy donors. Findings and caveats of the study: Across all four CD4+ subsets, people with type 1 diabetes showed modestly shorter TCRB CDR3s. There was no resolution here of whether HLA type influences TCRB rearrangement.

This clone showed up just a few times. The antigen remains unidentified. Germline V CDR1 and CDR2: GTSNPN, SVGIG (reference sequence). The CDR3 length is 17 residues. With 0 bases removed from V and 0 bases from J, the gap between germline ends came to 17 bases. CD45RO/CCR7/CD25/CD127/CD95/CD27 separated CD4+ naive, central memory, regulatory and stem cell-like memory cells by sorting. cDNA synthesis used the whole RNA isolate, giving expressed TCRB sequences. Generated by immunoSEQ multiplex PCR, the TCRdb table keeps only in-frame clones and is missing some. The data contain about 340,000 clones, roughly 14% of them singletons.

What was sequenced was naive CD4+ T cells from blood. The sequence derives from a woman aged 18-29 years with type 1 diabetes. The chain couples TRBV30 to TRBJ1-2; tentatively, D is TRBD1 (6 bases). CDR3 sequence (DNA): TGTGCCTGGAGTGTACGTCACAGGGTGACAGCTAACTATGGCTACACCTTC. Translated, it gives CAWSVRHRVTANYGYTF.